This TCR beta chain comes out of a study of blood T cell repertoires in COVID-19. Overall study context: In each case, the material was cDNA or gDNA derived from T cells, B-cell-depleted T cells, or PBMCs.

Recruitment covered about 25 US areas and drew participants whose ages spanned about 18 to 100 years. Participants had their cohort set by participant-reported clinical history. V was clipped by 5 bases and J by 0 bases, with 17 bases between them. Germline lookup yields CDR1 SGHVS and CDR2 FNYEAQ. CDR3 length: 17 amino acids. Here immunoSEQ multiplex PCR was the method, and the copy in TCRdb shows in-frame clones only, minus some. The sample records approximately 260,000 clones, around 84% being singletons. The source of this sequence is a man aged 25 to 40 with acute COVID-19. V usage is TRBV7-6 and J usage is TRBJ2-1; no clear D. Sequenced sample: PBMCs or T cells enriched from blood (not recorded which). The CDR3 DNA reads TGTGCCAGCAGCCCCTTCCCCCCCCGGAGCTCCTACAATGAGCAGTTCTTC. It yields the protein CASSPFPPRSSYNEQFF.